This TCR beta chain was sequenced during a study of cytomegalovirus exposure and HLA in healthy donors. Concerning this clone: The antigen is not known.

Findings of the study overall: Earlier analysis looked at TCR beta V segments, and most were productive about 90% or about 30% of the time. Both high specificity and high sensitivity reportedly marked the classifier's diagnosis of cytomegalovirus status.

PCR involved 60 Vbeta and 13 Jbeta primers. Measured with immunoSEQ multiplex PCR; TCRdb has only the in-frame clones, and not every one. The sample has under 130,000 clones, around 74% seen once; the top ten hold roughly 1.3%. V was shortened by 10 bases and J by 6 bases, with 15 bases between the two germline ends. Per germline, CDR1 SEHNR and CDR2 FQNEAQ (reference sequence). This CDR3 region has 13 residues. The receptor comes from a man aged 40-49 years in good health and CMV-seronegative. This rearrangement joins TRBV7-9 to TRBJ2-2; perhaps TRBD2 as D (5 bases). Sequenced material: PBMCs. CDR3 DNA: TGTGCCACCACGGGGAATATGGCCGGGGAGCTGTTTTTT. Translating it yields CATTGNMAGELFF.